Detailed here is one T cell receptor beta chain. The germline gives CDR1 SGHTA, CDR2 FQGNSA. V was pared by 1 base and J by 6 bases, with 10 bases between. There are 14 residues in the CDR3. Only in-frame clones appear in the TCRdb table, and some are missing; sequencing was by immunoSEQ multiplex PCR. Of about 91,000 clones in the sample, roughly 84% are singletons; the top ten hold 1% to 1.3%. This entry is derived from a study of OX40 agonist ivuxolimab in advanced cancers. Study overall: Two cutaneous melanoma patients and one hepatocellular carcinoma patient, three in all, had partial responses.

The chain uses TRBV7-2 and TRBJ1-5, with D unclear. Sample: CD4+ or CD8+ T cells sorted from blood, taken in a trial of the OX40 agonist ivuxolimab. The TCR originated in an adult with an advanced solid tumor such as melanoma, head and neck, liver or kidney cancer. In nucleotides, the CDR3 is TGTGCCAGCAGCTTAGAAGGGTGGGGTCAGCCCCAGCATTTT. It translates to CASSLEGWGQPQHF.